The 3 T cell receptor beta chains given below trace back to one sample, sequenced in a study of control samples from healthy donors and cancer patients. Profiling relied on immunoSEQ multiplex PCR, and the TCRdb table lists in-frame clones only, not all of them. The data hold under 200,000 clones, with 70% to 90% observed a single time. Source material: blood. Receptor source: a woman in her 30s in good health.

The chain combines TRBV4-1 with TRBJ1-4; no reliable D call. The CDR3 has 15 residues. Germline values: CDR1 MGHRA, CDR2 YSYEKL. The V gene lost 4 bases and the J gene lost 8 bases, with 17 bases spanning the gap. CDR3 coding DNA: TGCGCCAGCAGCCTCGGGGTAGGGTTTGGGGAAAAACTGTTTTTT. Its translation: CASSLGVGFGEKLFF.

This chain connects TRBV5-1 to TRBJ2-2; 11 bases are a match to TRBD1. This CDR3 is built from 17 residues. Germline CDR1 and CDR2: SGHRS and YFSETQ. V trimming: 3 bases; J trimming: 0 bases; junction bases outside the gene matches: 4. In DNA, the CDR3 is TGCGCCAGCAGCTGGCCGGGACAGGGGGCGAACACCGGGGAGCTGTTTTTT. This translates into CASSWPGQGANTGELFF.

This chain connects TRBV11-2 to TRBJ1-2; weak D call: TRBD1 (5 bases). The CDR3 runs to 13 residues. V was cut by 3 bases and J by 2 bases, with 7 bases left in between. CDR1 is SGHAT and CDR2 is FQNNGV in the germline V gene. The CDR3 nucleotides are TGTGCCAGCAGCTTCGGGGGGAACTATGGCTACACCTTC. It codes for CASSFGGNYGYTF.